This TCR beta chain was captured by sequencing in a study of Ad26.COV2.S vaccination and SARS-CoV-2 variants. Study at large: The study gave Ad26.COV2.S intramuscularly, once or twice 56 days apart.

Measured with immunoSEQ multiplex PCR; TCRdb has only the in-frame clones, and not every one. The sample lists 300,000 to 350,000 clones; 90% were seen once. As for treatment: around 19 received Ad26.COV2.S at low or high dose, single or two shots; roughly 5 received placebo; per-sample allocation not given. Samples came from day 63 after the first vaccine or placebo injection. At a Boston site, the person donating was an adult of 18-55 years. The CDR3 length is 15 residues. V lost 2 bases and J lost 7, with 17 bases in between. Germline CDR1 is MNHEY and CDR2 is SVGAGI. Broader study findings: Estimates derived from TCR breadth and depth analyses may have underestimated total T cell responses.

On this clone: As yet, its antigen is unknown.

V and J are TRBV6-5 and TRBJ1-2; weak D call: TRBD1 (6 bases). This sequence was found in a person aged 18-65 years who received the Ad26.COV2.S COVID-19 vaccine or a placebo. The sequenced sample was peripheral blood, obtained in a trial of Ad26.COV2.S vaccine versus placebo. The CDR3 DNA reads as TGTGCCAGCAGTTACATCGGAGGGGGTAGGGGTGGCTACACCTTC. This codes for CASSYIGGGRGGYTF.